This entry is about one TCR beta chain. The CDR3 loop spans 16 amino acids. Looked up from germline, CDR1 is SGHRS and CDR2 is YFSETQ. J gave up 6 bases and V 3 bases, and 7 bases lay outside the gene matches. The data stem from a study of blood T cell repertoires in COVID-19. About the research overall: Donors in the United States, Italy and Spain gave samples during acute or convalescent COVID-19. T cells, B-cell-depleted T cells, or PBMCs supplied cDNA or gDNA.

Data came from immunoSEQ multiplex PCR; TCRdb stores just in-frame clones and leaves some out. This table holds 100,000 to 150,000 clones, more than 70% found once. Specimen: peripheral blood. This chain links TRBV5-1 with TRBJ2-1, with TRBD2 matching 12 bases. The receptor was derived from a man between 60 and 70 years old with acute or convalescent COVID-19. CDR3 nucleotides: TGCGCCAGCAGCTGGCGACTAGCGGGAGAACCCAATGAGCAGTTCTTC. As protein: CASSWRLAGEPNEQFF.